Sequencing of this TCR beta chain was carried out in a study of shared clonotypes between healthy human individuals. The study ran the assay at deep level. Assay: immunoSEQ multiplex PCR; the TCRdb copy retains only in-frame clones and omits some. This table has a few hundred thousand clones, less than 98% appearing once. Whole-study findings and limits: Expectations were that clonotype sharing among donors would be affected by sequencing depth.

With respect to this clone: What it recognizes is unknown.

The CDR3 extends over 16 amino acids. Looked up from germline, CDR1 is MDHEN and CDR2 is SYDVKM. V was shortened by 1 base and J by 2 bases, with 12 bases between the two germline ends. The clonotype was recovered from a woman aged 25-40 years in good health. J is TRBJ1-5 and V is TRBV28, with no clear D. The sample taken for sequencing was naive CD4+ T cells sorted from blood. Subset described: CD45RA+ positively selected. The CDR3 loop reads CASSLFDHQGNQPQHF. The CDR3 DNA reads TGTGCCAGCAGTTTATTTGACCACCAAGGCAATCAGCCCCAGCATTTT.